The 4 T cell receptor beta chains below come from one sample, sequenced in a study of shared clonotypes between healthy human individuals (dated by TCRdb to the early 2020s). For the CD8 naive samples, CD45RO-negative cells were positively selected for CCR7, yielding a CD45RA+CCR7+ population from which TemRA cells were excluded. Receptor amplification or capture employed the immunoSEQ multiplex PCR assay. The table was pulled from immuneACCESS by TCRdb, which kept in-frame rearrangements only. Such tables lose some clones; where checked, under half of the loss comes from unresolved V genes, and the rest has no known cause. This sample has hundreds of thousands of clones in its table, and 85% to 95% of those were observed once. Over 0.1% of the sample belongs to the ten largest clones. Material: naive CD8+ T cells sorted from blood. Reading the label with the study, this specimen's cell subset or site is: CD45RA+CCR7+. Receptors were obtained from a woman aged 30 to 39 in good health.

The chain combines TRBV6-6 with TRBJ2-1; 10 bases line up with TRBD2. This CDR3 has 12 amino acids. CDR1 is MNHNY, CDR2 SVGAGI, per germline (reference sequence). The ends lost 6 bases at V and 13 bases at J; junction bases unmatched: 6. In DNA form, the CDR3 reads TGTGCCAGCAGCAAGCGGGAGGGGGGTCAGTTCTTC. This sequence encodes CASSKREGGQFF.

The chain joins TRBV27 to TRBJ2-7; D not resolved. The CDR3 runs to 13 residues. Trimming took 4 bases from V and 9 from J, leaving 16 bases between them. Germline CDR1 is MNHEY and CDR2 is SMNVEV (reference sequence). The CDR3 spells CASSSLPSVGQYF. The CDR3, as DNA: TGTGCCAGCAGTTCGCTACCCAGCGTAGGGCAGTACTTC.

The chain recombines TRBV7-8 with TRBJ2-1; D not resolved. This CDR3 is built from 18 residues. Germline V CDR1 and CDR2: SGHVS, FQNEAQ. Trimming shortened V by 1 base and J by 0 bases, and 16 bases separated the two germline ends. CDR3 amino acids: CASSLVRAPIYSYNEQFF. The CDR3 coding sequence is TGTGCCAGCAGCTTAGTCAGAGCTCCCATTTACTCCTACAATGAGCAGTTCTTC.

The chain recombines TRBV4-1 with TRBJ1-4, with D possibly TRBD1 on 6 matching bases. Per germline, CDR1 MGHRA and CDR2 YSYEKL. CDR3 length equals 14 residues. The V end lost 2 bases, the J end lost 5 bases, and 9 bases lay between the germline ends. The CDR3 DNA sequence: TGCGCCAGCAGCCAACCTACAGGGAATGAAAAACTGTTTTTT. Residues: CASSQPTGNEKLFF.